Listed below are T cell receptor beta chains from one sample, sequenced in a study of early T cells in non-severe SARS-CoV-2 infection. TCRdb re-derived calls from the 5' RACE reads in MiXCR, one entry per CDR3 protein. Of tens of thousands of distinct CDR3 sequences in the sample, around 13% were seen once. Specimen: whole blood, collected at baseline. Source of these receptors: an adult who was a healthcare worker with PCR-confirmed SARS-CoV-2 infection or an uninfected control (not recorded which). The donor label of this sample is uncertain. CDR3s include the opening cysteine and the closing phenylalanine or tryptophan. Fields, in order: V gene, clone size, J gene, CDR3 protein. Only some rows state a clone size, as once, few, many or a class for expanded clones.

TRBV21-1,NA,TRBJ2-3,CASSPKGAVTDTQYF
TRBV11-1,NA,TRBJ1-3,CASSERTSHERSGNTIYF
TRBV12-3/TRBV12-4,NA,TRBJ2-3,CASSLTGGRRSDTQYF
TRBV20-1,NA,TRBJ2-5,CSARDRVGTPETQYF
TRBV15,few,TRBJ2-2,CATSQVRGSDTGELFF
TRBV27,few,TRBJ2-1,CASSIGGATEQFF
TRBV12-3/TRBV12-4,many,TRBJ2-6,CASSSQGGGSGANVLTF
TRBV7-9,many,TRBJ2-1,CASSPRGLAGSYNEQFF
TRBV7-9,few,TRBJ1-1,CASQYNGGLSNTEAFF
TRBV12-3/TRBV12-4,many,TRBJ1-6,CASSLHPRESPLHF
TRBV18,NA,TRBJ1-2,CASSPNGGPYGYTF